Listed below are T cell receptor beta chains from one sample, sequenced in a study of PD-1 blockade in mismatch repair-deficient tumors. Sequenced by immunoSEQ multiplex PCR; TCRdb stores in-frame clones only, minus some. The sample holds some 50,000 clones, around 77% seen once. This material consisted of PBMCs, taken before pembrolizumab treatment. All receptors come from an adult with mismatch repair-deficient cancer. Both conserved end residues are part of each CDR3. The D gene is left open where the match is weak. Only part of the rows carry a size: once, few, many, or a class if the clone is expanded.

V gene,J gene,clone size,D gene,CDR3 DNA,CDR3 protein
TRBV27,TRBJ2-1,NA,TRBD1,TGTGCCAGCAGTCACAGGGGGGAAAACAATGAGCAGTTCTTC,CASSHRGENNEQFF
TRBV6-1,TRBJ1-5,NA,TRBD1,TGTGCCAGCAGAAGGACAGGGTCCGGTCAGCCCCAGCATTTT,CASRRTGSGQPQHF
TRBV11-1,TRBJ2-5,once,NA,TGTGCCAGCAGCTTAGCGAAGCGGGCCGGGGTGGAGACCCAGTACTTC,CASSLAKRAGVETQYF
TRBV11-2,TRBJ1-2,NA,TRBD1,TGTGCCAGCAGCTATGGACAGGGGGCGCCTAACTATGGCTACACCTTC,CASSYGQGAPNYGYTF
TRBV11-1,TRBJ2-7,NA,NA,TGTGCCAGCAGCTATGGGGTTCTAGCGTCATCTTACTCCTACGAGCAGTACTTC,CASSYGVLASSYSYEQYF
TRBV6-6,TRBJ1-5,NA,NA,TGTGCCAGCGGTCTAGGGACCGAGAGGGGTCAGCCCCAGCATTTT,CASGLGTERGQPQHF
TRBV9,TRBJ2-7,NA,NA,TGTGCCAGCAGCAGCAGGGACGAGCAGTACTTC,CASSSRDEQYF
TRBV27,TRBJ2-1,NA,TRBD2,TGTGCCAGTTCCCTAGCGGGATCCTACAATGAGCAGTTCTTC,CASSLAGSYNEQFF
TRBV2,TRBJ1-5,NA,TRBD1,TGTGCCAGCAGTGGAAGGACAGGGGGCGAACAGCCCCAGCATTTT,CASSGRTGGEQPQHF
TRBV29-1,TRBJ1-3,NA,NA,TGCAGCGTTGTTTACAGCTCTGGAAACACCATATATTTT,CSVVYSSGNTIYF
TRBV9,TRBJ2-2,few,NA,TGTGCCAGCAGTAGGCACGGGGAACTCGGGGAGCTGTTTTTT,CASSRHGELGELFF
TRBV29-1,TRBJ2-3,NA,NA,TGCAGCGTTGAAGATCCCAGCGAGAGCACAGATACGCAGTATTTT,CSVEDPSESTDTQYF
TRBV7-2,TRBJ2-1,NA,TRBD2,TGTGCCAGCAGCTTAGTAGGGACTAGCGCGTGGGGTGAGCAGTTCTTC,CASSLVGTSAWGEQFF
TRBV5-4,TRBJ2-7,NA,NA,TGTGCCAGCAGCGGGGGACTTGCCTACGAGCAGTACTTC,CASSGGLAYEQYF
TRBV10-3,TRBJ2-5,NA,NA,TGTGCCATCAGTGATCTCAAAGAGACCCAGTACTTC,CAISDLKETQYF
TRBV29-1,TRBJ1-1,NA,NA,TGCAGCGGAAGAACCCAAAAGACTGAAGCTTTCTTT,CSGRTQKTEAFF
TRBV7-8,TRBJ1-3,NA,NA,TGTGCCAGCGCCGGGCTGGGGCTTTTCTCTGGAAACACCATATATTTT,CASAGLGLFSGNTIYF
TRBV4-1,TRBJ1-3,few,NA,TGCGCCAGCAGCCCCACAGGTTTCGGAAACACCATATATTTT,CASSPTGFGNTIYF
TRBV10-2,TRBJ1-1,NA,NA,TGCGCCAGCAGTGATCTTGCCACTGAAGCTTTCTTT,CASSDLATEAFF
TRBV6-1,TRBJ2-7,few,TRBD2,TGTGCCAGCAGTGAAACAGCGGGAGCTTACGAGCAGTACTTC,CASSETAGAYEQYF